This T cell receptor beta chain was captured by sequencing in a study of ipilimumab plus nivolumab after autologous stem cell transplantation. About the research overall: Median doses per patient: four to six ipilimumab, under ten nivolumab. Notes on the study in general: Per the authors, repertoire, Treg and microbiota data justify further study.

Ipilimumab, 1 mg/kg, started 14 to 28 days after autologous transplant. Patients received nivolumab 3 mg/kg at weeks 1, 4, 7, 10, then fortnightly to week 26. V was trimmed by 6 bases and J by 5 bases, leaving 17 bases between them. This CDR3 spans 16 amino acids. Germline-derived CDR1 and CDR2 are LGHNA and YNFKEQ. To note about this clone: Its antigen remains unidentified.

The table came from immunoSEQ multiplex PCR; TCRdb's copy has only in-frame clones and leaves some out. Among roughly 86,000 clones, approximately 86% were seen once, and the ten largest hold roughly 2%. The gene calls are TRBV4-2 and TRBJ1-6; D may be TRBD1 (5 bases). This material consisted of PBMCs, taken in a trial of ipilimumab plus nivolumab as post-transplant consolidation. The receptor was derived from a male donor with diffuse large B-cell lymphoma. This CDR3 reads CASSQIGGADNSPLHF. CDR3 bases: TGTGCCAGCAGTCAAATTGGAGGGGCGGATAATTCACCCCTCCACTTT.